This is a list of T cell receptor beta chains from one sample in a study of T cell repertoires in cytomegalovirus infection. MiXCR, run by TCRdb on the reads, gives a single entry per CDR3 protein. The data show 200,000 to 300,000 distinct CDR3 sequences, with around an eighth seen just once and 1.5% to 2% held by the top ten. Sequenced: PBMCs. These receptors were taken from a human donor in good health (CMV status not recorded). Some clones in this sample may be carry-over from other donors' samples. The CDR3 runs from the conserved cysteine through the conserved F or W. D genes are given only for firm matches. Expanded clones get a size class; other rows say once, few or many, or leave the size out.

j_call d_call clone_size v_call cdr3_aa cdr3_nt
TRBJ2-7 - many TRBV15 CATSREGYEQYF TGTGCCACCAGCAGAGAGGGGTACGAGCAGTACTTC
TRBJ2-6 - few TRBV5-1 CASSLQDSGANVLTF TGCGCCAGTAGCTTGCAGGACTCTGGGGCCAACGTCCTGACTTTC
TRBJ2-5 - few TRBV14 CASSPSRRRETQYF TGTGCCAGCAGCCCAAGCCGCAGACGAGAGACCCAGTACTTC
TRBJ2-1 TRBD2 many TRBV3-1 CASSQLSGGYNEQFF TGTGCCAGCAGCCAACTAAGCGGGGGGTACAATGAGCAGTTCTTC
TRBJ2-7 TRBD2 many TRBV12-3/TRBV12-4 CASSLTSGRPGEQYF TGTGCCAGCAGCCTCACTAGCGGGAGGCCGGGTGAGCAGTACTTC
TRBJ2-5 - many TRBV29-1 CSVARTGPSETQYF TGCAGCGTTGCCCGGACGGGCCCAAGCGAGACCCAGTACTTC
TRBJ1-5 - - TRBV7-3 CASSFWGGDQPQHF TGTGCCAGCAGCTTTTGGGGGGGTGATCAGCCCCAGCATTTT
TRBJ2-7 - many TRBV6-5 CASSYSSLGSYEQYF TGTGCCAGCAGTTACTCCTCCCTCGGGTCCTACGAGCAGTACTTC
TRBJ2-7 - many TRBV10-3 CAISEYESSYEQYF TGTGCCATCAGTGAGTACGAAAGCTCCTACGAGCAGTACTTC
TRBJ1-6 TRBD1 few TRBV14 CASSPVAGGGSPLHF TGTGCCAGCAGCCCCGTGGCAGGGGGAGGATCACCCCTCCACTTT
TRBJ2-5 TRBD2 many TRBV28 CASSWGTSGRAQTQYF TGTGCCAGCAGTTGGGGGACTAGCGGGAGGGCCCAGACCCAGTACTTC
TRBJ2-1 - - TRBV5-4 CASSPDLVYNEQFF TGTGCCAGCAGCCCGGACTTGGTCTACAATGAGCAGTTCTTC
TRBJ2-7 - many TRBV5-4 CASSLKGRPYEQYF TGTGCCAGCAGCTTGAAGGGGAGACCCTACGAGCAGTACTTC
TRBJ2-1 - - TRBV29-1 CSVEDSGHPYNEQFF TGCAGCGTTGAGGATAGCGGTCATCCCTACAATGAGCAGTTCTTC
TRBJ1-6 - - TRBV18 CASSPLARGASYNSPLHF TGTGCCAGCTCACCACTTGCCAGGGGAGCCTCCTATAATTCACCCCTCCACTTT
TRBJ2-2 TRBD1 many TRBV11-1 CASSPRTGRNTGELFF TGTGCCAGCAGCCCGCGGACAGGGAGGAACACCGGGGAGCTGTTTTTT
TRBJ2-5 TRBD2 many TRBV7-6 CASSRTGTSGKETQYF TGTGCCAGCAGCCGGACCGGGACTAGCGGGAAAGAGACCCAGTACTTC
TRBJ2-7 - few TRBV6-5 CASTSGILGEQYF TGTGCCAGCACCTCGGGGATCCTGGGGGAGCAGTACTTC
TRBJ2-5 TRBD2 many TRBV7-2 CASSLEASGGIAQYF TGTGCCAGCAGCTTAGAGGCTAGCGGGGGCATTGCCCAGTACTTC
TRBJ2-1 - many TRBV20-1 CSARDLSGTLNEQFF TGCAGTGCTAGAGATCTCTCCGGGACCCTCAATGAGCAGTTCTTC
TRBJ2-3 - few TRBV15 CATSGGLSSTDTQYF TGTGCCACCAGCGGTGGCCTTTCCAGCACAGATACGCAGTATTTT
TRBJ1-1 - - TRBV6-2/TRBV6-3 CASSPGIWNTEAFF TGTGCCAGCAGCCCGGGGATCTGGAACACTGAAGCTTTCTTT
TRBJ2-3 TRBD2 few TRBV5-1 CASSPFNGLVGSTDTQYF TGCGCCAGCAGCCCCTTTAACGGACTAGTTGGGAGCACAGATACGCAGTATTTT
TRBJ2-4 - few TRBV6-2/TRBV6-3 CASRTQGNIQYF TGTGCCAGCAGGACCCAGGGAAACATTCAGTACTTC
TRBJ1-1 TRBD1 many TRBV4-2 CASSQDRVQGATEAFF TGTGCCAGCAGCCAAGATAGGGTGCAGGGGGCCACTGAAGCTTTCTTT
TRBJ1-5 - many TRBV19 CASSIDGDGNQPQHF TGTGCCAGTAGTATAGACGGGGACGGCAATCAGCCCCAGCATTTT
TRBJ2-2 - few TRBV29-1 CSVEGNRNTGELFF TGCAGCGTTGAAGGGAACAGGAACACCGGGGAGCTGTTTTTT
TRBJ1-1 - many TRBV19 CASNSPTVNTEAFF TGTGCCAGCAACTCGCCGACAGTGAACACTGAAGCTTTCTTT
TRBJ1-5 - few TRBV6-2/TRBV6-3 CASSYPRGQPQHF TGTGCCAGCAGTTACCCGAGGGGGCAGCCCCAGCATTTT